The entry below gives a single TCR beta chain sequence along with its context. V was cut by 0 bases and J by 11 bases, with 17 bases left in between. There are 14 residues in the CDR3. Germline lookup yields CDR1 SGHRS and CDR2 YFSETQ. Libraries were prepared by immunoSEQ multiplex PCR; TCRdb keeps only in-frame clonotypes and omits some of them. Of about 150,000 clones in the sample, approximately 80% were seen once. This specimen belongs to a study of blood T cell repertoires in COVID-19. Study context: Sources were T cells, B-cell-depleted T cells, or PBMCs; the material itself was cDNA or gDNA.

Sequencing used peripheral blood. The rearrangement uses TRBV5-1 and TRBJ1-1, with D perhaps matching TRBD1 (6 bases). This receptor was taken from a man aged 60 to 75 with active or convalescent COVID-19. CDR3 sequence reads: CASSLDTTGGEAFF. CDR3 coding DNA: TGCGCCAGCAGCTTGGATACGACAGGTGGCGAGGCTTTCTTT. Complete variable domain (other parts from reference TRBV5-1 and TRBJ1-1): KAGVTQTPRYLIKTRGQQVTLSCSPISGHRSVSWYQQTPGQGLQFLFEYFSETQRNKGNFPGRFSGRQFSNSRSEMNVSTLELGDSALYLCASSLDTTGGEAFFGQGTRLTVV.